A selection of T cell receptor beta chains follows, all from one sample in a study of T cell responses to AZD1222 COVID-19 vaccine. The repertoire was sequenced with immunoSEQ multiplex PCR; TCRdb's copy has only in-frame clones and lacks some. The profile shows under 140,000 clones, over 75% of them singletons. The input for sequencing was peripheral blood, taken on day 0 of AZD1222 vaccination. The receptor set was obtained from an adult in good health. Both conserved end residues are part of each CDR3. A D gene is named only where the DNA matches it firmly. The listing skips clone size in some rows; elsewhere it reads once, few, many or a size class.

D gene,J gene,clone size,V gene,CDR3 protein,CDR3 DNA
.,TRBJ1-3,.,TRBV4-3,CASSQAGRGRNTIYF,TGCGCCAGCAGCCAAGCCGGCAGGGGCAGGAACACCATATATTTT
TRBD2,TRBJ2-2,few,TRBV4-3,CASSQDSYMELAGGGTGELFF,TGCGCCAGCAGCCAAGATTCCTATATGGAACTAGCGGGGGGTGGAACCGGGGAGCTGTTTTTT
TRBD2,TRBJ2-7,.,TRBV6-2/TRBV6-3,CASSRLAQSSYEQYF,TGTGCCAGCAGTAGACTAGCGCAGAGCTCCTACGAGCAGTACTTC
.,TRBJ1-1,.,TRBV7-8,CASSLVRTRTEAFF,TGTGCCAGCAGCTTAGTAAGGACACGTACTGAAGCTTTCTTT
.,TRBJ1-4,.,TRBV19,CASSVGTRNEKLFF,TGTGCCAGTAGTGTCGGGACAAGGAATGAAAAACTGTTTTTT
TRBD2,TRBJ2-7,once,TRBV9,CASSGRTSGRGGAYEQYF,TGTGCCAGCAGCGGCCGGACTAGCGGGAGGGGTGGGGCCTACGAGCAGTACTTC
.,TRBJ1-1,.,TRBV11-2,CASSLDRGFSTEAFF,TGTGCCAGCAGCTTAGATCGAGGGTTCTCCACTGAAGCTTTCTTT
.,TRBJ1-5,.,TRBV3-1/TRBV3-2,CASSQGAGANGDQPQHF,TGTGCCAGCAGCCAAGGGGCAGGGGCGAATGGAGATCAGCCCCAGCATTTT
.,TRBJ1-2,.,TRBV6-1,CASSETWTRGAYGYTF,TGTGCCAGCAGTGAAACATGGACTAGGGGTGCCTATGGCTACACCTTC
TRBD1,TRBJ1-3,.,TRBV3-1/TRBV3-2,CASSQYGTAGNTIYF,TGTGCCAGCAGCCAATATGGGACAGCTGGAAACACCATATATTTT
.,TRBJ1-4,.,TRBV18,CASSIQSTNEKLFF,TGTGCCAGCTCCATCCAGTCAACTAATGAAAAACTGTTTTTT
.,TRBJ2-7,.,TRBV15,CATSRDSSAVSYEQYF,TGTGCCACCAGCAGAGATAGTAGTGCGGTCTCCTACGAGCAGTACTTC
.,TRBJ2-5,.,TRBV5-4,CASSWSGETQYF,TGTGCCAGCAGCTGGAGTGGGGAGACCCAGTACTTC